This TCR beta chain was recovered during a study of CD8 T cells in ankylosing spondylitis. Broader study findings: Significant enrichment of disease-linked clones was reported in matched ankylosing spondylitis synovial fluid. What seemed typical of ankylosing spondylitis blood was a TCR beta motif built from eight highly homologous variants.

On this clonotype itself: Its antigen remains unknown.

CDR3 length equals 13 residues. V was trimmed by 3 bases and J by 6 bases, leaving 12 bases between them. Germline CDR1 SGHTA, CDR2 FQGNSA. TCRdb reprocessed the 5' RACE reads via MiXCR and lists one record per CDR3 protein. This sample has around 130,000 distinct CDR3 sequences, with roughly 15% found just once. Sequencing was carried out using blood, either unsorted or a sorted T cell fraction (not recorded which). The gene calls are TRBV7-2 and TRBJ2-7; possible D gene TRBD2, 6 bases. The sequence was collected from a male donor with ankylosing spondylitis. This chain's CDR3 is CASSFIPEGEQYF. In nucleotides, the CDR3 is TGTGCCAGCAGCTTTATACCGGAGGGCGAGCAGTACTTC.